A selection of T cell receptor beta chains follows, all from one sample in a study of T-cell reconstitution after alpha-beta-depleted transplantation in children. TCRdb redid the calling of the PCR reads with MiXCR, one entry per CDR3 protein. The repertoire has 300,000 or so distinct CDR3 sequences, approximately 23% of them found once; the top ten carry approximately 11%. The sequencing used PBMCs, mostly from graft donor cells, collected 180 days after TCRalphabeta/CD19-depleted stem cell transplant. Receptors were obtained from a male patient younger than 18 who had a stem cell transplant for acute lymphoblastic leukemia, so the T cells may come from the graft donor. The CDR3 runs from the conserved cysteine through the conserved F or W. The D gene is left open where the match is weak. Clone sizes are given selectively: once, few, many, or a class where the clone is expanded.

>NA|TRBV2|NA|TRBJ1-4
CASTKQVNEKLFF
TGTGCCAGCACCAAACAAGTTAATGAAAAACTGTTTTTT
>NA|TRBV7-2|many|TRBJ2-4
CASSLRLLRDKNIQYF
TGTGCCAGCAGCTTAAGGCTTCTTAGGGACAAAAACATTCAGTACTTC
>NA|TRBV7-8|NA|TRBJ2-2
CASSQGRGFGTGELFF
TGTGCCAGCAGCCAGGGGAGGGGGTTCGGCACCGGGGAGCTGTTTTTT
>TRBD2|TRBV27|few|TRBJ2-1
CASSATTSLYNEQFF
TGTGCCAGCAGCGCCACGACTAGCCTATACAATGAGCAGTTCTTC
>TRBD1|TRBV12-3/TRBV12-4|NA|TRBJ2-3
CASLSNRDRGTDTQYF
TGTGCCAGCCTCTCTAACCGGGACAGGGGAACAGATACGCAGTATTTT
>NA|TRBV9|NA|TRBJ2-5
CASSGSGKETQYF
TGTGCCAGCAGCGGAAGCGGAAAAGAGACCCAGTACTTC
>TRBD1|TRBV15|few|TRBJ2-2
CATSRDRGRTGELFF
TGTGCCACCAGCAGAGACAGGGGGCGCACCGGGGAGCTGTTTTTT
>NA|TRBV27|few|TRBJ2-4
CASSLTPTKNIQYF
TGTGCCAGCAGTTTAACCCCGACCAAAAACATTCAGTACTTC
>NA|TRBV5-6|medium-sized|TRBJ1-1
CASSLDRATEAFF
TGTGCCAGCAGCTTGGACAGGGCGACTGAAGCTTTCTTT
>TRBD1|TRBV6-5|NA|TRBJ1-1
CASNLLFSPGQGAEAFF
TGTGCCAGCAACTTACTCTTTTCTCCCGGACAGGGAGCTGAAGCTTTCTTT
>TRBD2|TRBV11-2|few|TRBJ2-2
CASSLPLHWVAGERNTGELFF
TGTGCCAGCAGCTTACCTCTTCACTGGGTAGCGGGAGAACGAAACACCGGGGAGCTGTTTTTT